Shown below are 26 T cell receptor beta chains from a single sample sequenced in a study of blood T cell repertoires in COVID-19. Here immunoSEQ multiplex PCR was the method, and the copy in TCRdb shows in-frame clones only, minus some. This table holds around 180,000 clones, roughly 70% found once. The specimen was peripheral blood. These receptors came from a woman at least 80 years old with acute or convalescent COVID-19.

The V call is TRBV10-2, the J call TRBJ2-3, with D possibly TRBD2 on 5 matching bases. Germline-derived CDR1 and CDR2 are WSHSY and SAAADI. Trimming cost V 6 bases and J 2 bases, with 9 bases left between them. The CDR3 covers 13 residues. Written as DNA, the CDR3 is TGCGCCAGCAGGCTAGCAAACACAGATACGCAGTATTTT. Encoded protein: CASRLANTDTQYF.

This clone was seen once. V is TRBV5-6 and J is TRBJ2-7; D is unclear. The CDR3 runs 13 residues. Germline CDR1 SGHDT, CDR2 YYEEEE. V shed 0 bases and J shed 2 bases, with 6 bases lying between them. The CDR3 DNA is TGTGCCAGCAGCTTGGTGGCAGCCTACGAGCAGTACTTC. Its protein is CASSLVAAYEQYF. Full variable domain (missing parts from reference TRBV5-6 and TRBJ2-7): DAGVTQSPTHLIKTRGQQVTLRCSPKSGHDTVSWYQQALGQGPQFIFQYYEEEERQRGNFPDRFSGHQFPNYSSELNVNALLLGDSALYLCASSLVAAYEQYFGPGTRLTVT.

In nucleotides, the CDR3 is TGTGCCAGCAGTTCGTGGGGGGGAACACTTTCCTACGAGCAGTACTTC. The encoded protein is CASSSWGGTLSYEQYF. V and J are TRBV28 and TRBJ2-7, with 7 bases identical to TRBD2. CDR1 is MDHEN, CDR2 SYDVKM, per germline. The CDR3 totals 16 residues. The J segment lost 1 base and the V segment lost 4 bases, leaving 10 bases of the junction unmatched.

The CDR3 coding sequence is TGTGCCAGCAAGCCCCTGATGAACACTGAAGCTTTCTTT. Translated: CASKPLMNTEAFF. The rearrangement joins TRBV2 to TRBJ1-1, with D unclear. CDR1 and CDR2 from the germline V gene are SNHLY and FYNNEI. The V and J ends lost 7 bases and 0 bases respectively, with 9 bases between them. The CDR3 length is 13 residues.

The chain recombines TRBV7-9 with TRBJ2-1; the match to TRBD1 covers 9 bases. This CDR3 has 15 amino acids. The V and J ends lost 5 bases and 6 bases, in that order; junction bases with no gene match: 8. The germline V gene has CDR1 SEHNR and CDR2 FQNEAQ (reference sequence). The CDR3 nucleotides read TGTGCCAGCAGCCCCGCTGGGACAGGGTCCAATGAGCAGTTCTTC. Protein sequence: CASSPAGTGSNEQFF. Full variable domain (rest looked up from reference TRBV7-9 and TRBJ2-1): DTGVSQNPRHKITKRGQNVTFRCDPISEHNRLYWYRQTLGQGPEFLTYFQNEAQLEKSRLLSDRFSAERPKGSFSTLEIQRTEQGDSAMYLCASSPAGTGSNEQFFGPGTRLTVL.

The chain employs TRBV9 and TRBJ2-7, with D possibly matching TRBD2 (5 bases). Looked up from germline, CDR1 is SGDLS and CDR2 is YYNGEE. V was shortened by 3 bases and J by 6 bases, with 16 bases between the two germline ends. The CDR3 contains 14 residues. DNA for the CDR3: TGTGCCAGCAGCGCAGTGGATCCCGCGGGCGAGCAGTACTTC. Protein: CASSAVDPAGEQYF.

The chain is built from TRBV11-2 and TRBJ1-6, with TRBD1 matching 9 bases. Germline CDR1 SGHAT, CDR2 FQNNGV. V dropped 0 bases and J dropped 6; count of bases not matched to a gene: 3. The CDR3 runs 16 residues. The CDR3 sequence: CASSLETGGGNSPLHF. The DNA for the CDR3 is TGTGCCAGCAGCTTAGAGACAGGGGGGGGTAATTCACCCCTCCACTTT.

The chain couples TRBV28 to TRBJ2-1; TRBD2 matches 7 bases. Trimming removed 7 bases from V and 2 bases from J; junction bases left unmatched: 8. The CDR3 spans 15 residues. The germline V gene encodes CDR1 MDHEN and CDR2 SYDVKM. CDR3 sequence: CASTEHAGAYNEQFF. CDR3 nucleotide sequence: TGTGCCAGCACCGAGCATGCGGGAGCCTACAATGAGCAGTTCTTC.

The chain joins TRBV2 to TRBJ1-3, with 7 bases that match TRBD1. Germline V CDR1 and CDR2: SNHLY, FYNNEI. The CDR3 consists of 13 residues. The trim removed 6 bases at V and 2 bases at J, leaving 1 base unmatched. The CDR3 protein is CASRGTAGNTIYF. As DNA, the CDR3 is TGTGCCAGCAGGGGGACAGCTGGAAACACCATATATTTT.

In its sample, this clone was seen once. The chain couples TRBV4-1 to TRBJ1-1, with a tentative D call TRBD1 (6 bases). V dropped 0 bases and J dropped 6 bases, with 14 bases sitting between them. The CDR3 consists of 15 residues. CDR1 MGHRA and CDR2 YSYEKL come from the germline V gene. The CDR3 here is CASSQEENRDPEAFF. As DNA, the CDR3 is TGCGCCAGCAGCCAAGAGGAAAACAGGGACCCTGAAGCTTTCTTT.

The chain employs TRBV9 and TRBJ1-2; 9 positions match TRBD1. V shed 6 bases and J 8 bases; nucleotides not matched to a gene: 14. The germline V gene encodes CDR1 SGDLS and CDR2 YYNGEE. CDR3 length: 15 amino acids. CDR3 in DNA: TGTGCCAGCACCGCTAGCCAACAGGGGGCCGAGGGCTACACCTTC. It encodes CASTASQQGAEGYTF.

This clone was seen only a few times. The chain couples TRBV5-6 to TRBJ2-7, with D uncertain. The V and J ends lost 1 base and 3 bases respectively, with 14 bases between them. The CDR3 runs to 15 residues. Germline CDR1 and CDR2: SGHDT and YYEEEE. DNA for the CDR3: TGTGCCAGCAGCTTGCCGCCTAGTCTGTTCTACGAGCAGTACTTC. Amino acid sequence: CASSLPPSLFYEQYF.

The CDR3 DNA follows: TGCGCCAGCAGCCGACTATTGGGGACAGAGAGAGCTACGAACTATGGCTACACCTTC. Protein sequence: CASSRLLGTERATNYGYTF. The genes are TRBV4-1 and TRBJ1-2; 7 nucleotides line up with TRBD1. CDR3 size: 19 residues. V lost 4 bases to trimming and J lost 2 bases; unmatched junction nucleotides: 19. CDR1 MGHRA and CDR2 YSYEKL come from the germline V gene.

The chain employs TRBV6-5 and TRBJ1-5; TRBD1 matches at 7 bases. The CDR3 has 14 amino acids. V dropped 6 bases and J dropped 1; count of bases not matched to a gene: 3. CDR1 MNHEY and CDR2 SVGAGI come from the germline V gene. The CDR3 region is CASRQGPSNQPQHF. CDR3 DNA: TGTGCCAGCAGACAGGGGCCAAGCAATCAGCCCCAGCATTTT.

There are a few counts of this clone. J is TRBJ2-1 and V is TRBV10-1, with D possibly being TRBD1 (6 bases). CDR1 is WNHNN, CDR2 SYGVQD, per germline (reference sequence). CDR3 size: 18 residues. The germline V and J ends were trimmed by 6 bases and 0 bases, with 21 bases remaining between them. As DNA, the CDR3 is TGCGCCAGCAGGCCCCAGGGGTTGTGTGAGAGCTCCTACAATGAGCAGTTCTTC. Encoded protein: CASRPQGLCESSYNEQFF.

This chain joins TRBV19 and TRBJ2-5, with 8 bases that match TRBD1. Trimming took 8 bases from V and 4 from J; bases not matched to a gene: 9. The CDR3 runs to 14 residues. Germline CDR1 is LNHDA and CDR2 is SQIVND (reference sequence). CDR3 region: CASSQGAATETQYF. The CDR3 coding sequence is TGTGCCAGTTCCCAGGGGGCTGCGACAGAGACCCAGTACTTC.

The CDR3 loop reads CASSPDRGNQPQHF. CDR3 nucleotides: TGTGCCAGCTCACCGGACAGGGGCAATCAGCCCCAGCATTTT. This chain connects TRBV18 to TRBJ1-5, with 8 bases identical to TRBD1. J was trimmed by 2 bases and V by 3 bases; bases with no gene match: 0. Germline CDR1 reads KGHSH; CDR2 reads LQKENI. The length of the CDR3 is 14 residues.

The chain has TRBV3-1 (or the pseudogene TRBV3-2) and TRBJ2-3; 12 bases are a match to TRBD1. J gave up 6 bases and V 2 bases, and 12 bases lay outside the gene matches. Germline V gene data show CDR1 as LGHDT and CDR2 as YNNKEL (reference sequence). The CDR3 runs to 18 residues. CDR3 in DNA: TGTGCCAGCAGCCAATCCCCCGCGGGACAGGGGGCAATGGATACGCAGTATTTT. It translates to CASSQSPAGQGAMDTQYF.

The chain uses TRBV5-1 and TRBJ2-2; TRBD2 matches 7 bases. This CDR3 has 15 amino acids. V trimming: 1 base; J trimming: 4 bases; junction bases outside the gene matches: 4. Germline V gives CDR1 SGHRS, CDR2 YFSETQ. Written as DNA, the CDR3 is TGCGCCAGCAGCTTGTCGGGGGAGGGCACCGGGGAGCTGTTTTTT. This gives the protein CASSLSGEGTGELFF.

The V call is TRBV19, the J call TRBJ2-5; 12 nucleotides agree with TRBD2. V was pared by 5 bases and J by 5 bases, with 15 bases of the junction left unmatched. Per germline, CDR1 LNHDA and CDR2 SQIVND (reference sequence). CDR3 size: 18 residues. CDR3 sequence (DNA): TGTGCCAGTAGTTTAAGGGGACCGACTAGCGGGAGCGACGAGACCCAGTACTTC. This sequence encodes CASSLRGPTSGSDETQYF.

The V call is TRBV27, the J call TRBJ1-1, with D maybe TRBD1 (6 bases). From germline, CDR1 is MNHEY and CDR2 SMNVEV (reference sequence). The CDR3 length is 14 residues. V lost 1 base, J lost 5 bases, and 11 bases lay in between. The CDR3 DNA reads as TGTGCCAGCAGTTTATTGGACAGAGAAACTGAAGCTTTCTTT. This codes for CASSLLDRETEAFF.

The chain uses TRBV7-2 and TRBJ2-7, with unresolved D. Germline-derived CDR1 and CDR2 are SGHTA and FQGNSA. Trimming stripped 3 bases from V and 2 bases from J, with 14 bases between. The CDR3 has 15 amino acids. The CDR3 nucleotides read TGTGCCAGCAGCTTTGACGCCCACAGAGCCTACGAGCAGTACTTC. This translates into CASSFDAHRAYEQYF.

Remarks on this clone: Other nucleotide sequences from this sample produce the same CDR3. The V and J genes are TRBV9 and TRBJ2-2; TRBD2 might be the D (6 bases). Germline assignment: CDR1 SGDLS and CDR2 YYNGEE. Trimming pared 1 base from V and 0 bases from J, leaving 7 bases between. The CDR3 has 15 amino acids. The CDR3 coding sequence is TGTGCCAGCAGCGTACGCGGGACGAACACCGGGGAGCTGTTTTTT. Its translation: CASSVRGTNTGELFF.

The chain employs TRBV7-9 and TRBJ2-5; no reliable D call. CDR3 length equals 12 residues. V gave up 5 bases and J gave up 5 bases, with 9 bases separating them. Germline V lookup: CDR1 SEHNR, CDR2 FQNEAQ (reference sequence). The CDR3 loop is CASSPQRETQYF. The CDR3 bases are TGTGCCAGCAGCCCCCAGAGGGAGACCCAGTACTTC.

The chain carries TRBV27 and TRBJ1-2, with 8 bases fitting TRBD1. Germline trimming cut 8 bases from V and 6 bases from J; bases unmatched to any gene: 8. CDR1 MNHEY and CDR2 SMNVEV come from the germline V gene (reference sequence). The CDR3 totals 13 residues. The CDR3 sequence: CASALQGANGYTF. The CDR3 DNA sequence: TGTGCCAGCGCGCTCCAGGGGGCCAATGGCTACACCTTC.

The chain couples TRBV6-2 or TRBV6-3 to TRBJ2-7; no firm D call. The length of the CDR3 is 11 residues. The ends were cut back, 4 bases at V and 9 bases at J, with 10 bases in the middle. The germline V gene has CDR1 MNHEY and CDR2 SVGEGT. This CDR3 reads CASSFGLGQYF. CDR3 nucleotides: TGTGCCAGCAGTTTTGGTCTCGGGCAGTACTTC.